This TCR beta chain was identified in a study of cytomegalovirus exposure and HLA in healthy donors. Background on the study: Earlier sequencing of about 200 million T cells yielded 95 million to 120 million unique TCR beta sequences.

CDR3 length: 15 amino acids. The J segment lost 5 bases and the V segment lost 6 bases, leaving 13 bases of the junction unmatched. In germline, CDR1 is ENHRY, CDR2 SYGVKD. Findings and caveats of the study: Cytomegalovirus status was reportedly diagnosed by the classifier with high specificity and sensitivity. Researchers reported in a later analysis that a missense DCLRE1C variant was tied to TCR beta V- and J-gene trimming. There were some public TCRs occurring in many donors, but most TCR sequences were rare.

The PCR made use of 60 Vbeta and 13 Jbeta primers. Sequenced by immunoSEQ multiplex PCR; TCRdb stores in-frame clones only, minus some. This sample has 84,000 or so clones, with more than 60% found just once. Concerning this clone itself: What it binds is not known.

Sequenced: PBMCs. The V call is TRBV10-3, the J call TRBJ2-7; the match to TRBD2 covers 7 bases. This receptor was obtained from a human donor in good health. The CDR3 sequence: CAISPSGAAVHEQYF. The CDR3 nucleotides read TGTGCCATCAGCCCTAGCGGCGCGGCGGTCCACGAGCAGTACTTC.